The clone carrying this T cell receptor (beta chain) occurred once. Its antigen remains unknown. This sample is part of a study of shared clonotypes between healthy human individuals. Whole-study results and caveats: Larger estimated richness was generally seen in naive subsets than in memory subsets. An effect of sequencing depth on clonotype sharing among donors was expected. It was only blood that was sampled, and tissue repertoires likely differ.

Germline V lookup: CDR1 LNHDA, CDR2 SQIVND (reference sequence). The CDR3 runs to 13 residues. Trimming at V came to 9 bases and at J to 6 bases, leaving 10 bases not matched to a gene. Clones were sequenced by immunoSEQ multiplex PCR, and TCRdb holds only the in-frame ones, with some missing. The table has about 1.5 million clones, 95% to 99% seen once; the top ten hold roughly 0.42%. V and J are TRBV19 and TRBJ1-2, with TRBD1 matching 7 bases. Sequenced input: naive CD4+ T cells sorted from blood. Described subset: CD45RA+ positively selected. This receptor was obtained from a young man in good health. The CDR3 sequence is CASTLTGVDGYTF. CDR3 nucleotides: TGTGCCAGCACACTAACAGGGGTTGATGGCTACACCTTC.